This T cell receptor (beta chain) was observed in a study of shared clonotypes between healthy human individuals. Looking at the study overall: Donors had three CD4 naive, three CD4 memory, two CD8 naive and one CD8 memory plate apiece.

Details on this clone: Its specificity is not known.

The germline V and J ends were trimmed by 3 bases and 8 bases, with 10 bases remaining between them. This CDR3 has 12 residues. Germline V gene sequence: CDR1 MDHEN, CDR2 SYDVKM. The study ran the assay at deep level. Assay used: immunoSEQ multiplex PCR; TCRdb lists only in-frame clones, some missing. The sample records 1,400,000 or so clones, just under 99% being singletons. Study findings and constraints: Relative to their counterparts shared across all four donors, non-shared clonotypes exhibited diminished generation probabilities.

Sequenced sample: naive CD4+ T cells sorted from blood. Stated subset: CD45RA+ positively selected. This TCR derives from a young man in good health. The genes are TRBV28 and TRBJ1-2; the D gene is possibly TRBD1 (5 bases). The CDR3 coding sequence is TGTGCCAGCAGTTTTAAGGGGATCGGCTACACCTTC. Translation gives CASSFKGIGYTF.